This T cell receptor (beta chain) was identified during a study of blood T cell repertoires in COVID-19. CDR3 size: 16 residues. CDR1 SNHLY and CDR2 FYNNEI come from the germline V gene. V trimming: 6 bases; J trimming: 0 bases; junction bases outside the gene matches: 6. The protocol was immunoSEQ multiplex PCR, while the TCRdb copy is restricted to in-frame clones and leaves out a portion. The sample lists a few hundred thousand clones, roughly 86% seen once, with approximately 1.9% in the top ten. This clonotype was obtained from a man aged 40-55 years in a cohort exposed to, infected with or recovered from COVID-19 (not recorded which). The sequenced sample was PBMCs or T cells enriched from blood (not recorded which). The chain couples TRBV2 to TRBJ1-1, with 11 bases matching TRBD1. CDR3 sequence reads: CASRGTGGSMNTEAFF. The DNA of the CDR3 is TGTGCCAGCAGAGGGACAGGGGGTTCCATGAACACTGAAGCTTTCTTT.